The T cell receptor beta chain described here comes from a study of T cell responses to AZD1222 COVID-19 vaccine. Study summary: Whether given at about 4 or about 12 weeks, second doses were pooled. General study findings and limits: Repertoires in all cases were sampled only once the peak T cell response had passed.

As to this clone: The antigen remains unidentified.

Germline CDR1 reads MNHNY; CDR2 reads SVGAGI (reference sequence). With V trimmed by 6 bases and J by 6 bases, 6 bases remained unmatched. The CDR3 runs to 15 residues. The protocol was immunoSEQ multiplex PCR, while the TCRdb copy is restricted to in-frame clones and leaves out a portion. The sample has approximately 160,000 clones, 87% seen once. This chain connects TRBV6-6 to TRBJ2-1, with 12 bases aligning to TRBD2. This TCR was recovered from an adult in good health. The material sequenced was peripheral blood, taken on day 0 of AZD1222 vaccination. The CDR3 is CASRYTSGRFNEQFF. The DNA of the CDR3 is TGTGCCAGCAGGTATACTAGCGGGAGGTTCAATGAGCAGTTCTTC.